These T cell receptor beta chains were read from a single sample in a study of blood T cell repertoires in COVID-19. Clones were read by immunoSEQ multiplex PCR, and TCRdb kept only the in-frame ones, dropping some. The sample includes roughly 100,000 clones, about 90% seen only once; the top ten take 6.2%. The material sequenced was peripheral blood. All receptors come from a human donor in a cohort sampled during active COVID-19. CDR3s include the opening cysteine and the closing phenylalanine or tryptophan. The D gene is left open where the match is weak. Clone size is given for some rows only: seen once, a few or many times, or a class if the clone is expanded.

cdr3_nt,cdr3_aa,j_call,v_call,d_call,clone_size
TGTGCCACCGGACAGGGGGCATACGAGCAGTACTTC,CATGQGAYEQYF,TRBJ2-7,TRBV2,TRBD1,NA
TGTGCCAGCAGTGAATATTATCCAGGGGCGGGCTATGGCTACACCTTC,CASSEYYPGAGYGYTF,TRBJ1-2,TRBV25-1,NA,NA
TGTGCCAGCACCCTTGGGCAGAACTATGGCTACACCTTC,CASTLGQNYGYTF,TRBJ1-2,TRBV6-6,NA,NA
TGTGCCAGCAGCGTGGTAGCGGGAAGCTACAATGAGCAGTTCTTC,CASSVVAGSYNEQFF,TRBJ2-1,TRBV7-9,TRBD2,NA
TGTGCCAGCATCGGGTTACACCTCTCTGGGGCCAACGTCCTGACTTTC,CASIGLHLSGANVLTF,TRBJ2-6,TRBV2,NA,NA
TGTGCCAGCAGCTTCTCGGGGGACCAAGAGACCCAGTACTTC,CASSFSGDQETQYF,TRBJ2-5,TRBV11-2,NA,NA
TGTGCCAGCAGCCCACTGGACTACCCATACAATGAGCAGTTCTTC,CASSPLDYPYNEQFF,TRBJ2-1,TRBV5-4,NA,NA
TGTGCCAGCAGCTTGAGTTGGGGGGATCAAGAGACCCAGTACTTC,CASSLSWGDQETQYF,TRBJ2-5,TRBV7-9,NA,NA
TGTGCCAGCAGTGATATTCTCCAGGCGCGCTCTGGGGCCAACGTCCTGACTTTC,CASSDILQARSGANVLTF,TRBJ2-6,TRBV2,NA,NA
TGTGCCACCAGCAGATGGGGGACAGGAGAAAATCAGCCCCAGCATTTT,CATSRWGTGENQPQHF,TRBJ1-5,TRBV15,TRBD1,few
TGTGCCAGCAGCTCGGGGACAGGGCGCTCCTACGAGCAGTACTTC,CASSSGTGRSYEQYF,TRBJ2-7,TRBV11-2,TRBD1,NA
TGTGCCAGCAGTGAGCTCGTGAGCCGAGAAACAGATACGCAGTATTTT,CASSELVSRETDTQYF,TRBJ2-3,TRBV6-4,NA,NA
TGTGCCAGCAGTTACTCCGGGGAGAACACTGAAGCTTTCTTT,CASSYSGENTEAFF,TRBJ1-1,TRBV6-5,NA,NA
TGTGCCAGTAGTGCTCAGGGGCTAGCGGGGTTTAGCACAGATACGCAGTATTTT,CASSAQGLAGFSTDTQYF,TRBJ2-3,TRBV19,TRBD2,NA
TGTGCCAGCAGCCCACGACTAGCGGCAATCACAGATACGCAGTATTTT,CASSPRLAAITDTQYF,TRBJ2-3,TRBV13,TRBD2,NA
TGTGCCAGCAGCTCCGAACAGGGTTATGAGCAGTTCTTC,CASSSEQGYEQFF,TRBJ2-1,TRBV7-2,NA,NA
TGTGCCACCAGTGATCGTAGCAGACAAGAGACCCAGTACTTC,CATSDRSRQETQYF,TRBJ2-5,TRBV24-1,NA,NA
TGTGCCAGCAGCCCCCCGGGGCGGGGGGGAGATACGCAGTATTTT,CASSPPGRGGDTQYF,TRBJ2-3,TRBV5-4,TRBD2,NA
TGTGCCAGCAGTTACGAAGGGGGCGCGGGCGAGCAGTACTTC,CASSYEGGAGEQYF,TRBJ2-7,TRBV6-6,TRBD1,NA
TGTGCCAGCAGCCAAAGGGCAGCCAGGCCGGGAGGATTTTATAATTCACCCCTCCACTTT,CASSQRAARPGGFYNSPLHF,TRBJ1-6,TRBV4-2,NA,NA
TGTGCCAGTTCCACAGCGGGATTTAGCACCGGGGAGCTGTTTTTT,CASSTAGFSTGELFF,TRBJ2-2,TRBV19,TRBD2,NA
TGCGCCAGCAGCCAGGGCCGGGTTGGCGGGGGCACTGAAGCTTTCTTT,CASSQGRVGGGTEAFF,TRBJ1-1,TRBV4-1,NA,NA
TGCGCCAGCAGCCACGAAGCCTCTGGGGCCAACGTCCTGACTTTC,CASSHEASGANVLTF,TRBJ2-6,TRBV4-1,NA,NA
TGTGCCAGCAGTTCCACGAGGACAGGGGGAGAGACCCAGTACTTC,CASSSTRTGGETQYF,TRBJ2-5,TRBV6-2/TRBV6-3,TRBD1,NA
TGTGCCAGCAGCAAAGCATACTTCTTTATGCAAGAGACCCAGTACTTC,CASSKAYFFMQETQYF,TRBJ2-5,TRBV21-1,NA,NA
TGTGCCAGCAGTAAGGAGAGCTCCTACAATGAGCAGTTCTTC,CASSKESSYNEQFF,TRBJ2-1,TRBV9,NA,NA
TGCGCCAGCCGCCATCAGACAGACCTAGCCAAAAACATTCAGTACTTC,CASRHQTDLAKNIQYF,TRBJ2-4,TRBV10-2,NA,few
TGTGCCAGCAGTTTATCAGGACAGGGTGGGGATACGCAGTATTTT,CASSLSGQGGDTQYF,TRBJ2-3,TRBV28,TRBD1,NA
TGTGCCAGTAGTAGGAGGATCAGGGGGTTGTCTGGAAACACCATATATTTT,CASSRRIRGLSGNTIYF,TRBJ1-3,TRBV19,TRBD1,NA
TGTGCCAGCAGCCAGCCTAGCGGTTACAATGAGCAGTTCTTC,CASSQPSGYNEQFF,TRBJ2-1,TRBV4-2,TRBD2,NA
TGTGCCATCAGGAATAGCGGGAGTGACACAGATACGCAGTATTTT,CAIRNSGSDTDTQYF,TRBJ2-3,TRBV10-3,TRBD2,NA
TGTGCCGCGGGTAGGCAGCCCCAGCATTTT,CAAGRQPQHF,TRBJ1-5,TRBV6-5,NA,NA
TGTGCCAGCAGTCCCCCTCGGACTAGCGGGAGGAACGAGCAGTTCTTC,CASSPPRTSGRNEQFF,TRBJ2-1,TRBV2,TRBD2,NA
TGCGCCAGCAGCTCAAAGGCCGGCAGGGTGGGCACAGATACGCAGTATTTT,CASSSKAGRVGTDTQYF,TRBJ2-3,TRBV5-1,NA,NA
TGTGCCAGCAGCTTAGGGCTAGCGGGCCCAGAGACCCAGTACTTC,CASSLGLAGPETQYF,TRBJ2-5,TRBV7-6,TRBD2,NA
TGTGCCAGCAGTCCCGTGCAGGGTAAAGTTTGGCAGCCCCAGCATTTT,CASSPVQGKVWQPQHF,TRBJ1-5,TRBV27,NA,NA
TGTGCCAGCAGGCCCGGGACAGGGGGGTTCACCGGGGAGCTGTTTTTT,CASRPGTGGFTGELFF,TRBJ2-2,TRBV2,TRBD1,NA
TGCAGCGTTTCACAGGGTTGGGGGATGAACACTGAAGCTTTCTTT,CSVSQGWGMNTEAFF,TRBJ1-1,TRBV29-1,NA,NA
TGTGCCAGTGCAGGGGGCGCTGGGCAGCCCCAGCATTTT,CASAGGAGQPQHF,TRBJ1-5,TRBV7-9,TRBD1,NA
TGTGCCACCAGTGATCCGGGACAGTCAACAGATACGCAGTATTTT,CATSDPGQSTDTQYF,TRBJ2-3,TRBV24-1,TRBD1,few
TGTGCCAGCAGTTCACACCCGGGACAGGGGGCTCGTGGCTACACCTTC,CASSSHPGQGARGYTF,TRBJ1-2,TRBV28,TRBD1,NA
TGTGCCAGCAGTGAAGGGCAGGGATTGAGTACAGATACGCAGTATTTT,CASSEGQGLSTDTQYF,TRBJ2-3,TRBV6-4,NA,NA
TGTGCCAGCAGACCCCTGGACAATTGGGTCTACGAGCAGTACTTC,CASRPLDNWVYEQYF,TRBJ2-7,TRBV2,NA,NA
TGTGCCAGCAGCGGGAGACTAGCGGACAATGAGCAGTTCTTC,CASSGRLADNEQFF,TRBJ2-1,TRBV9,TRBD2,NA
TGTGCCAGCAGTTTAGCGGGCAGGGCTGGCTACACCTTC,CASSLAGRAGYTF,TRBJ1-2,TRBV12-3/TRBV12-4,NA,NA
TGCGCCAGCAGACTGACAGGGGACGGGTACGAGCAGTACTTC,CASRLTGDGYEQYF,TRBJ2-7,TRBV5-1,TRBD1,NA
TGTGCCAGCAGCGCAAGACAGGTCCCCTACGAGCAGTACTTC,CASSARQVPYEQYF,TRBJ2-7,TRBV7-9,NA,NA
TGTGCCATCAGCGGTGGACAGGGAGCGTATGGCTACACCTTC,CAISGGQGAYGYTF,TRBJ1-2,TRBV10-3,TRBD1,once
TGTGCCAGCAGCTTAGAAGAGGGAGCGTGGGTGGCCACCGGGGAGCTGTTTTTT,CASSLEEGAWVATGELFF,TRBJ2-2,TRBV7-8,NA,NA
TGTGCCAGCTCAATGACCGGGACAGGGGCTGAGCAGTTCTTC,CASSMTGTGAEQFF,TRBJ2-1,TRBV18,TRBD1,NA
TGTGCCAGCAGTCCCCTGGGACAGGGGGCAGATGGCGCAGATACGCAGTATTTT,CASSPLGQGADGADTQYF,TRBJ2-3,TRBV27,TRBD1,NA